This T cell receptor (beta chain) was profiled in a study of T cells in Graves' hyperthyroidism and ophthalmopathy. Study results and limitations: Blood shared most expanded thyroid clonotypes above 0.001.

Over 9 ml of fresh peripheral blood supplied the PBMCs. The CDR3 is 18 amino acids. Germline V gene sequence: CDR1 MGHRA, CDR2 YSYEKL. The trim removed 2 bases at V and 8 bases at J, leaving 18 bases unmatched. There are many counts of this clonotype. What it binds is unknown. Amplified TCR beta CDR3 regions derived from RNA transcripts. First-round RT-PCR of the TCR CDR3 relied on the HTBI primer set. From the multiplex PCR reads, TCRdb called clonotypes with MiXCR, one entry per CDR3 protein. The repertoire holds about 400,000 distinct CDR3 sequences, with about 13% as singletons. The origin of this receptor is a woman aged 18-30 years with Graves' hyperthyroidism. The chain uses TRBV4-1 and TRBJ1-2, with 9 bases that match TRBD1. Sequencing used blood. The CDR3 reads CASSQPLGGTGGKRGYTF. The DNA for the CDR3 is TGCGCCAGCAGCCAACCCCTAGGTGGAACAGGGGGCAAGAGAGGCTACACCTTC.